The 9 T cell receptor beta chains reported below all come from one sample, sequenced in a study of T cell responses to AZD1222 COVID-19 vaccine. Profiling relied on immunoSEQ multiplex PCR, and the TCRdb table lists in-frame clones only, not all of them. The sample shows fewer than 200,000 clones, 85% to 95% of them seen only once. The sample consisted of peripheral blood, taken on day 0 of AZD1222 vaccination. Source of these receptors: an adult in good health.

The CDR3 DNA sequence: TGTGCCACCAGCAGAGATGTTTTAGCGGGGGAGACGCTAGCCAAAAACATTCAGTACTTC. It specifies CATSRDVLAGETLAKNIQYF. The chain employs TRBV15 and TRBJ2-4; 9 nucleotides agree with TRBD2. From germline, CDR1 is LNHNV and CDR2 YYDKDF (reference sequence). CDR3 length equals 20 residues. Trimming at V came to 0 bases and at J to 0 bases, leaving 12 bases not matched to a gene.

V gene TRBV18 combines with J gene TRBJ2-3; TRBD2 agrees at 10 bases. V was clipped by 0 bases and J by 7 bases; unmatched bases: 4. The CDR3 runs to 15 residues. Germline-derived CDR1 and CDR2 are KGHSH and LQKENI. The CDR3 DNA sequence: TGTGCCAGCTCACCACCGGCTAGCGGGAGAAATACGCAGTATTTT. Translating gives CASSPPASGRNTQYF.

This chain links TRBV27 with TRBJ2-6; no reliable D call. Germline V lookup: CDR1 MNHEY, CDR2 SMNVEV (reference sequence). The CDR3 totals 15 residues. V gave up 2 bases and J gave up 0 bases, with 5 bases separating them. As DNA, the CDR3 is TGTGCCAGCAGTTTAGGAAGCTCTGGGGCCAACGTCCTGACTTTC. This codes for CASSLGSSGANVLTF.

The chain recombines TRBV7-2 with TRBJ1-3; D gene uncertain. The CDR3 has 13 amino acids. CDR1 is SGHTA, CDR2 FQGNSA, per germline. The V end lost 5 bases, the J end lost 6 bases, and 11 bases lay between the germline ends. The CDR3, as DNA: TGTGCCAGCAGCCCACTTAGGGAAAACACCATATATTTT. Translated, it gives CASSPLRENTIYF.

This sequence joins TRBV5-4 and TRBJ1-3; tentatively, D is TRBD1 (5 bases). Between the trimmed V and J ends, which lost 2 bases and 2 bases, there was a span of 8 bases. This CDR3 region has 14 residues. Germline V CDR1 and CDR2: SGHNT, YYREEE (reference sequence). The CDR3 is CASSFEGPGNTIYF. The CDR3 coding sequence is TGTGCCAGCAGCTTTGAGGGGCCTGGAAACACCATATATTTT.

The V gene is TRBV6-6, the J gene TRBJ1-1; unclear D gene. Germline lookup yields CDR1 MNHNY and CDR2 SVGAGI (reference sequence). V lost 0 bases, J lost 0 bases, and 8 bases lay in between. The CDR3 loop spans 15 amino acids. The CDR3 DNA is TGTGCCAGCAGTTACTCGGCAGGCATGAACACTGAAGCTTTCTTT. It specifies CASSYSAGMNTEAFF.

V gene TRBV28 combines with J gene TRBJ2-2; D perhaps matches TRBD1 (5 bases). V was pared by 2 bases and J by 1 base, with 8 bases between. Germline CDR1 reads MDHEN; CDR2 reads SYDVKM. CDR3 length equals 15 residues. The CDR3 DNA reads as TGTGCCAGCAGTTTACAGGGCCTGAACACCGGGGAGCTGTTTTTT. It codes for CASSLQGLNTGELFF.

Only one count was recorded for this clone. CDR3: CSATEVYEQYV. The CDR3 DNA sequence: TGCAGTGCCACTGAAGTGTACGAGCAGTACGTC. The rearrangement joins TRBV20-1 to TRBJ2-7; D ambiguous. Germline V gene sequence: CDR1 DFQATT, CDR2 SNEGSKA (reference sequence). V lost 6 bases, J lost 4 bases, and 10 bases lay in between. The CDR3 has 11 residues.

This chain connects TRBV12-5 to TRBJ1-1; 8 bases align to TRBD1. Trimming took 9 bases from V and 2 from J; bases not matched to a gene: 8. The CDR3 runs to 14 residues. The V gene's germline CDR1 is LGHNT and CDR2 FRNRAP. The CDR3 nucleotides read TGTGCTAGCTCTAAAGGACAGGGTAACACTGAAGCTTTCTTT. Translated, it gives CASSKGQGNTEAFF.